Listed here is a single T cell receptor beta chain. Antigen: not known. Here immunoSEQ multiplex PCR was the method, and the copy in TCRdb shows in-frame clones only, minus some. Among about 89,000 clones, around 91% were seen once, and the ten largest hold roughly 0.1%. The sample comes from a study of graft-versus-host responses after intestinal transplantation. Study information: Recipients had multivisceral, liver-intestinal, or isolated intestinal transplants. The recipients all started with anti-thymocyte globulin induction and then took tacrolimus and steroids for 3 to 4 years.

Study-level points and caveats: In patients with graft-donor T cell macrochimerism, allograft graft-versus-host to host-versus-graft clonal ratios were high. Some GvH clones appeared in ileal mucosa or blood before recipient bone marrow.

The sequence came from a human donor who received an intestinal transplant. The sequencing used unstimulated CD4+ T cells sorted from spleen or lymph node cells, collected before intestinal transplant.

The DNA of the CDR3 is TGTGCCACCAGCAGGGGACTAGCCGGGGAGACCCAGTACTTC. Its translation: CATSRGLAGETQYF. The chain uses TRBV15 and TRBJ2-5; TRBD2 matches at 9 bases. After removal of 3 bases from V and 5 bases from J, the junction contained 4 bases not matched to a gene. The CDR3 length is 14 residues. CDR1 is LNHNV, CDR2 YYDKDF, per germline (reference sequence).